This T cell receptor beta chain was captured in a study of beta chain features in type 1 diabetes (dated 2018 in TCRdb). Study-level background: Mean age, gender distribution, total cell number and subset yield were not different between patients and healthy donors. In the study, TCRB repertoires of sorted circulating CD4+ T cell subsets from recently diagnosed type 1 diabetes patients were compared with those of matched healthy donors. A total of about 110 million sorted cells were examined across all samples, and the number of cells per subset was strongly correlated with RNA yield. Regulatory and stem cell-like memory subsets were isolated from only 8 patients and roughly 8 healthy donors, whereas naive and central memory subsets came from all 30 or so donors. What the study reported, not specific to this receptor: Because small numbers of individuals were included in the HLA sub-analyses, any influence of HLA type on TCRB rearrangement was left unresolved. Because cDNA was sequenced instead of genomic DNA, highly expressing activated cells could be over-represented, though the groups showed no difference in activation or CD3 levels. Naive, central memory and regulatory TCRB repertoires appeared to be more similar among patients than among healthy donors. PCR may preferentially amplify shorter templates, but because patient and control samples were amplified and corrected together, any resulting skew would affect both groups equally. A moderate but significant shortening of TCRB CDR3 length was observed in type 1 diabetes patients in all four CD4+ subsets. Fewer insertions and more nucleotide deletions at VDJ recombination sites were observed in patients with type 1 diabetes, implying thymic rearrangement abnormalities.

V and J are truncated by 7 bases and 10 bases respectively, leaving an intervening sequence of 20 bases. From the germline V gene, CDR1 is MDHEN and CDR2 is SYDVKM. From the cysteine through the phenylalanine, the CDR3 covers 14 amino acids. The DNA shown is the 42-base CDR3, in frame from base 1. In the case of this clone: Its cognate antigen has yet to be identified. Base qualities are not at hand, and no much larger clone is one base apart.

All of the isolated RNA was reverse transcribed with the High Capacity cDNA Reverse Transcription Kit, so expressed TCRB transcripts were sequenced. Deep immunoSEQ sequencing was performed on naive, central memory and regulatory T cell samples, with an average of roughly 3.3 million total reads per sample. Sorted cells were lysed in RLT buffer and RNA was extracted with DNase-treated RNeasy Micro or Mini kits, depending on cell number. To prevent cross-contamination, every cell subset was processed on its own, while patient and healthy donor samples were processed together. Using the immunoSEQ multiplex PCR, TCRB sequences were amplified from cDNA into 87-bp fragments spanning the CDR3 region. Amplicons were sequenced on the Illumina HiSeq platform. Per the authors' processing: Synthetic template baselines were used to correct PCR bias computationally, reads within Hamming distance 2 were collapsed together, and singletons that could not be merged were discarded. Reads were aligned against IMGT to assign V, D and J genes, CDR3 length and insertions or deletions at six rearrangement sites. Within each subset, clonotype counts were normalized to sorted cell number, after which true diversity and Gini coefficients were computed with the tcR R package. Repertoire sharing was quantified using the overlap coefficient calculated on TCRB nucleotide sequences. Out-of-frame TCRB sequences from naive cells were analyzed as a proxy for the pre-selection repertoire. The clones in this table, taken by TCRdb from immuneACCESS, are in-frame only. Not every clone is retained; where verified, under half of the shortfall comes from an unresolved V gene, and the cause of the rest is unknown. The D gene and trimming were derived from the DNA, and the V and J assignments and clone size from that table. The sample yields roughly 250,000 clones; roughly 20% were counted once. Jointly, the top ten make up roughly 0.028% of the sample.

A single peripheral blood draw of approximately 0.11 L on average was collected from each donor into heparinised tubes. Naive, central memory, regulatory and stem cell-like memory CD4+ T cells were sorted on a BD FACSAria II using a panel including CD45RO, CCR7, CD25, CD127, CD95 and CD27. All sorted populations exceeded 98% purity. PBMCs were separated immediately by Lymphoprep density gradient centrifugation and were stained directly, without being cultured. Samples were stained and sorted in pairs, with one healthy donor and one patient per experiment, so that batch effects were minimized. In this chain, TRBV28 is recombined with TRBJ2-1; the D gene cannot be resolved reliably. Sequences were obtained from naive CD4+ T cells from blood. The sample's cell subset or site, from its label and the paper: true naive CD4+ T cells. The receptor comes from a middle-aged woman with type 1 diabetes. The encoded CDR3 is CASIHPSRPGEQFF. The bases are TGTGCCAGCATTCACCCATCGAGGCCTGGGGAGCAGTTCTTC.